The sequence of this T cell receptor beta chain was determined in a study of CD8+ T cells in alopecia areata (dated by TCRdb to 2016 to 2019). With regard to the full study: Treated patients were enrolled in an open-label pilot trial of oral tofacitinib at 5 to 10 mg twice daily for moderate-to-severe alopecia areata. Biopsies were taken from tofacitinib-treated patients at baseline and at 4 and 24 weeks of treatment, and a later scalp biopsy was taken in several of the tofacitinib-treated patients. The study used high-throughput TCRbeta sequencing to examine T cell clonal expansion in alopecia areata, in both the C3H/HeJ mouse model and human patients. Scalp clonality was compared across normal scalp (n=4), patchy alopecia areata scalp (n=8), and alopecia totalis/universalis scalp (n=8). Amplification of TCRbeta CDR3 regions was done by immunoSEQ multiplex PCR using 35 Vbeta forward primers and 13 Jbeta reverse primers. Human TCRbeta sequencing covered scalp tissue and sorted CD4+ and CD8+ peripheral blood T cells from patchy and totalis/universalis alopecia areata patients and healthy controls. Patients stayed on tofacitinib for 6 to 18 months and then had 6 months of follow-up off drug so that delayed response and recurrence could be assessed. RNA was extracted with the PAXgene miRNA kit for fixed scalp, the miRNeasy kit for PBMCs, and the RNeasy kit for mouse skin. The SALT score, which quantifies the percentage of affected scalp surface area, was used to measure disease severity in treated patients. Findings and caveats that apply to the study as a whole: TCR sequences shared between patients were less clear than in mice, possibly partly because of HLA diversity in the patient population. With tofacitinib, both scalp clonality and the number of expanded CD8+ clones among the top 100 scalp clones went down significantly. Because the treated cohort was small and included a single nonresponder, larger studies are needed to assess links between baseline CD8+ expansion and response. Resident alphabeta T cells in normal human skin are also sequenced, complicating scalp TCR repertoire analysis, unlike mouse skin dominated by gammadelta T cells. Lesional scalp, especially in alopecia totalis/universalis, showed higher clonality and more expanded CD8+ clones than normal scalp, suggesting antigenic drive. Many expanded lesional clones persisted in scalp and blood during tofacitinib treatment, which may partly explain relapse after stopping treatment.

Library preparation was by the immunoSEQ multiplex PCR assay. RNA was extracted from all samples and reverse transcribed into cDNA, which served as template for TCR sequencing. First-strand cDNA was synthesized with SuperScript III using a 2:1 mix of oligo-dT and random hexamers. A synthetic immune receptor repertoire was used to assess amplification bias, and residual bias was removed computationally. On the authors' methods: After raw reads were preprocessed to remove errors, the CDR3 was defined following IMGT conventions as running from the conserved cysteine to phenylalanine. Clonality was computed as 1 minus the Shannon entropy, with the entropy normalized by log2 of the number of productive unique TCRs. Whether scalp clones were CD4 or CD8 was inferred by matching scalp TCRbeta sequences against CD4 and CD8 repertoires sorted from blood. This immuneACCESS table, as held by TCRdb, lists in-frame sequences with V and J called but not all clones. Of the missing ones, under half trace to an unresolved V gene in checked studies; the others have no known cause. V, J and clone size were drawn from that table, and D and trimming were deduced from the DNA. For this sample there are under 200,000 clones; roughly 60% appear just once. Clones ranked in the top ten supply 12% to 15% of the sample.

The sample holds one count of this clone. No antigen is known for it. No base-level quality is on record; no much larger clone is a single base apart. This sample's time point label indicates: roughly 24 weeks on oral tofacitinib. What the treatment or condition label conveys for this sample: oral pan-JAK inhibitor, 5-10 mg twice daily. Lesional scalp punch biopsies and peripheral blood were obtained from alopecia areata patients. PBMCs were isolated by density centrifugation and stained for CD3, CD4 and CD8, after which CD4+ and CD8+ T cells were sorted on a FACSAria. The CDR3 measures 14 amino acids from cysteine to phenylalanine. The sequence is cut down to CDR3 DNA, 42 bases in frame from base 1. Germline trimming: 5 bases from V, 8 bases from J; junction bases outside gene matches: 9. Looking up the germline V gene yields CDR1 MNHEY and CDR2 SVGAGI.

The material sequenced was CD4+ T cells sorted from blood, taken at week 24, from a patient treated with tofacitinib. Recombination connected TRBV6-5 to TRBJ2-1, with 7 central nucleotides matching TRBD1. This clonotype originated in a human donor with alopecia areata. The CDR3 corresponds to CASSPTGRIYEQFF. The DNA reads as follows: TGTGCCAGCAGTCCGACAGGGAGAATCTATGAGCAGTTCTTC.